This T cell receptor (beta chain) was recovered during a study of OX40 agonist ivuxolimab in advanced cancers. As for the study in general: The study enrolled dose-escalation patients with hepatocellular carcinoma, melanoma, renal cell or head and neck cancer.

The CDR3 runs to 16 residues. The V end lost 2 bases, the J end lost 1 base, and 15 bases lay between the germline ends. Germline CDR1 and CDR2: SGHRS and YFSETQ. TCRdb's table, derived via immunoSEQ multiplex PCR, lists solely in-frame clones and lacks some. This sample has nearly 110,000 clones, with 75% to 95% found just once. The receptor was isolated from an adult with an advanced solid tumor such as melanoma, head and neck, liver or kidney cancer. The chain employs TRBV5-1 and TRBJ1-1; perhaps TRBD1 as D (5 bases). The material was CD4+ or CD8+ T cells sorted from blood, obtained in a trial of the OX40 agonist ivuxolimab. CDR3 sequence reads: CASSLYPGLRNTEAFF. CDR3 sequence (DNA): TGCGCCAGCAGCTTATATCCAGGGCTCAGGAACACTGAAGCTTTCTTT.